Shown below are 17 T cell receptor beta chains from a single sample sequenced in a study of CXCR3-negative and CXCR3-positive naive CD8 T cells. The TRB cDNA libraries were prepared by 5' RACE with UMI labels. TCRdb re-called the 5' RACE reads and gives one entry per CDR3 protein, without DNA. The table for this sample gives roughly 40,000 distinct CDR3 sequences. Input material: memory CD8+ T cells from blood. The receptors were gathered from a human donor in good health. Some clones in this sample may be carry-over from other donors' samples.

V and J are TRBV28 and TRBJ2-1; TCRdb reports TRBD2, a call that lacks DNA to check it against. The length of the CDR3 is 15 residues. Germline CDR1 and CDR2: MDHEN and SYDVKM. The CDR3 sequence: CASTLEAGAVDEQFF.

The rearrangement joins TRBV7-6 to TRBJ1-1; TCRdb indicates TRBD1, and absent DNA this call remains unverified. Germline loops: CDR1 SGHVS, CDR2 FNYEAQ. The CDR3 is 15 amino acids. The CDR3 sequence is CASSPPGLMNTEAFF.

V and J are TRBV19 and TRBJ1-1; the TRBD1 assignment by TCRdb is unverifiable without DNA. The CDR3 contains 14 residues. Germline assignment: CDR1 LNHDA and CDR2 SQIVND (reference sequence). The CDR3 here is CASSTTTGGTEAFF.

This rearrangement joins TRBV7-9 to TRBJ2-1; absent DNA, TCRdb's TRBD2 call cannot be checked. This CDR3 region has 15 residues. Germline CDR1 and CDR2: SEHNR and FQNEAQ (reference sequence). The CDR3 is CASSIRDSSYNEQFF.

The V gene is TRBV5-1, the J gene TRBJ2-7; TCRdb's D gene call, TRBD1, goes unchecked for lack of DNA. Germline values: CDR1 SGHRS, CDR2 YFSETQ. The CDR3 covers 15 residues. The CDR3 spells CASNYGTETSYEQYF.

The chain employs TRBV12-3 or TRBV12-4 and TRBJ1-1; TCRdb calls TRBD1, which cannot be checked without DNA. This CDR3 contains 16 residues. The CDR3 is CASSLSGTGWDTEAFF.

The CDR3 region is CASSLSFAGELFF. The chain carries TRBV27 and TRBJ2-2. CDR1 is MNHEY, CDR2 SMNVEV, per germline (reference sequence). This CDR3 contains 13 residues.

J is TRBJ2-7 and V is TRBV7-9; TCRdb's D gene call, TRBD2, goes unchecked for lack of DNA. The CDR3 has 18 amino acids. The germline gives CDR1 SEHNR, CDR2 FQNEAQ (reference sequence). CDR3 protein: CASSQGLAGGRSPYEQYF.

This rearrangement joins TRBV29-1 to TRBJ2-7; TCRdb lists TRBD2, though no DNA is available to test this call. Germline V CDR1 and CDR2: SQVTM, ANQGSEA. There are 14 residues in the CDR3. The CDR3 here is CSVLAGGYGYEQYF.

This chain's CDR3 is CATSRDRQGGTDTQYF. The chain uses TRBV15 and TRBJ2-3; lacking DNA, the TRBD1 call made by TCRdb goes unchecked. Germline CDR1 reads LNHNV; CDR2 reads YYDKDF (reference sequence). The CDR3 is 16 residues long. Looking up the rest from reference TRBV15 and TRBJ2-3 gives the full variable domain: DAMVIQNPRYQVTQFGKPVTLSCSQTLNHNVMYWYQQKSSQAPKLLFHYYDKDFNNEADTPDNFQSRRPNTSFCFLDIRSPGLGDTAMYLCATSRDRQGGTDTQYFGPGTRLTVL.

This CDR3 is CSARGSDEQFF. V is TRBV20-1 and J is TRBJ2-1; TCRdb designates TRBD2, a call that cannot be tested without DNA. This CDR3 is 11 amino acids long. The germline V gene encodes CDR1 DFQATT and CDR2 SNEGSKA (reference sequence).

This chain connects TRBV4-2 to TRBJ2-5; absent DNA, TCRdb's TRBD1 call cannot be checked. CDR1 LGHNA and CDR2 YNFKEQ come from the germline V gene. The CDR3 spans 16 residues. CDR3 amino acids: CASSQVRTQGPETQYF.

The chain carries TRBV20-1 and TRBJ2-1; TCRdb indicates TRBD1, and absent DNA this call remains unverified. This CDR3 comprises 14 residues. CDR1 and CDR2 from the germline V gene are DFQATT and SNEGSKA (reference sequence). This chain's CDR3 is CSATGTPSYNEQFF.

The chain carries TRBV5-5 and TRBJ2-3; the TCRdb D gene call, TRBD1, has no DNA to confirm it. From germline, CDR1 is SGHKS and CDR2 YYEKEE (reference sequence). This CDR3 has 17 amino acids. The CDR3 here is CASRGASSSGYTDTQYF.

The chain combines TRBV7-2 with TRBJ2-7; TCRdb designates TRBD1, a call that cannot be tested without DNA. This CDR3 region has 15 residues. Germline V gives CDR1 SGHTA, CDR2 FQGNSA. The CDR3 spells CASSSPGQISYEQYF.

This chain links TRBV7-2 with TRBJ1-5; TCRdb outputs TRBD1, but without DNA this stays unchecked. This CDR3 is 13 amino acids long. From germline, CDR1 is SGHTA and CDR2 FQGNSA. The CDR3 loop reads CASSWTGDGAQHF.

The J gene is TRBJ2-2, the V gene TRBV7-7. The CDR3 is made up of 16 amino acids. Germline CDR1 is SSHAT and CDR2 is FNYEAQ (reference sequence). The CDR3 loop reads CASSPPGATNTGELFF.